This TCR beta chain stems from a study of regulatory T cells in long-lasting Graves disease. Study results and caveats: With persistent disease, TRBV28, TRBJ1-2 and TRBJ2-5 were the favored segments. Thyroid tissue was not sampled; only peripheral blood was.

CDR3 length: 14 residues. Looked up from germline, CDR1 is SNHLY and CDR2 is FYNNEI. Described time point: newly diagnosed GD, antithyroid drugs for less than 3 months. RNA isolated from PBMCs was used to make the TCR library. Arm-PCR of CDR3 regions and iRepertoire HTBI primers were used to build TCR beta libraries. Under the authors' procedure: Detected in the samples were approximately 58 TRBV and 14 TRBJ segments. TCRdb called the multiplex PCR reads again in MiXCR, with one record for every CDR3 protein. What appears here as the V and J calls and clone size reflects TCRdb's work, not the paper's. In the table there are under 250,000 distinct CDR3 sequences, roughly 18% of which are singletons. For this clonotype: No antigen is known for it.

These data also formed part of another study, on T cells in Graves' hyperthyroidism and ophthalmopathy. That study adds: Blood samples included most of the expanded thyroid clonotypes exceeding 0.001.

This specimen consisted of peripheral blood mononuclear cells (PBMCs), obtained at new diagnosis, from a patient treated with antithyroid drugs. The sequence came from a young woman with Graves disease. This sequence joins TRBV2 and TRBJ2-1; 7 positions agree with TRBD2. Matching the DNA end better, TRBJ2-5 makes the J call doubtful. The CDR3, as DNA: TGTGCCAGCAGTGAAAGGCTAGCGGAAGAGACCCAGTACTTC. This codes for CASSERLAEETQYF.